The 21 T cell receptor beta chains given below trace back to one sample, sequenced in a study of blood T cells in healthy people across ages. Combining a sample-barcoded 5' primer with a J-beta primer mix, a second PCR ran for about 6 to 11 cycles. MiXCR, run by TCRdb on the 5' RACE reads, gives a single entry per CDR3 protein. This table has some 1.7 million distinct CDR3 sequences, about 30% appearing once. Sequencing was performed on blood. Receptors were obtained from a woman in her 30s in good health.

The chain uses TRBV11-2 and TRBJ2-3; weak D call: TRBD2 (5 bases). CDR1 SGHAT and CDR2 FQNNGV come from the germline V gene. V was clipped by 7 bases and J by 6 bases, with 14 bases between them. The CDR3 is 13 amino acids. The CDR3 protein is CASKLGVVDTQYF. CDR3 bases: TGTGCCAGCAAATTGGGAGTAGTCGATACGCAGTATTTT.

The DNA for the CDR3 is TGCAGTGCGGTACCCCGCCGCACGGGGCGACAAGAGACCCAGTACTTC. The encoded protein is CSAVPRRTGRQETQYF. The J gene is TRBJ2-5, the V gene TRBV20-1; D possibly matches TRBD1 or TRBD2 (5 bases each). Deletions cut 6 bases from V and 2 bases from J, with 22 bases between. The CDR3 length is 16 residues. Germline V gene data show CDR1 as DFQATT and CDR2 as SNEGSKA (reference sequence).

As for this clonotype: A much larger clone sits a single nucleotide away, making a read error possible. The chain combines TRBV29-1 with TRBJ1-4; a possible D gene is TRBD1 (5 bases). This CDR3 has 12 amino acids. Germline V gene lookup returns CDR1 SQVTM and CDR2 ANQGSEA. V lost 8 bases and J lost 5, with 12 bases in between. The CDR3 DNA sequence: TGCAGCATATGGGACCACAATGAAAAACTGTTTTTT. The encoded protein is CSIWDHNEKLFF. The whole variable domain, filled in from reference TRBV29-1 and TRBJ1-4, reads SAVISQKPSRDICQRGTSLTIQCQVDSQVTMMFWYRQQPGQSLTLIATANQGSEATYESGFVIDKFPISRPNLTFSTLTVSNMSPEDSSIYLCSIWDHNEKLFFGSGTQLSVL.

This clonotype occurred many times. The junction does not match germline at one end; this may be a read error. V is TRBV6-2 or TRBV6-3 and J is TRBJ2-7; TRBD1 or TRBD2 may be the D gene (5 bases each). The CDR3 consists of 14 residues. Germline V CDR1 and CDR2: MNHEY, SVGEGT. CDR3 sequence: CASKGLLLRDEQYF. CDR3 coding DNA: TGTGCCAGCAAGGGTCTACTGCTGAGGGACGAACAGTACTTC.

This clonotype has only a few counts. The gene calls are TRBV6-2 or TRBV6-3 and TRBJ2-5; either TRBD1 or TRBD2 may supply D (5 bases each). The CDR3 has 15 amino acids. Trimming took 6 bases from V and 1 from J, leaving 15 bases between them. Germline CDR1 reads MNHEY; CDR2 reads SVGEGT. The CDR3 protein is CASRAQLGVQETQYF. As DNA, the CDR3 is TGTGCCAGCAGGGCTCAGCTGGGGGTCCAAGAGACCCAGTACTTC.

In its sample, this clonotype was seen once. A junction end diverges from the germline sequence, so it may reflect a read error. The chain joins TRBV5-1 to TRBJ1-2, with 8 bases identical to TRBD1. This CDR3 comprises 13 residues. Per germline, CDR1 SGHRS and CDR2 YFSETQ. The DNA for the CDR3 is TGCGCCGGCAGCCCGGACAGGGTAGGCGGCTACACCTTC. Its translation: CAGSPDRVGGYTF. The full variable domain, completed using reference TRBV5-1 and TRBJ1-2, is KAGVTQTPRYLIKTRGQQVTLSCSPISGHRSVSWYQQTPGQGLQFLFEYFSETQRNKGNFPGRFSGRQFSNSRSEMNVSTLELGDSALYLCAGSPDRVGGYTFGSGTRLTVV.

Ten or more counts support this clonotype. The CDR3 region is CSAPRDSLIYTQYF. The DNA of the CDR3 is TGCAGTGCTCCTCGGGACTCGTTGATTTATACGCAGTATTTT. This chain uses TRBV20-1 with TRBJ2-3, with D maybe TRBD2 (6 bases). CDR3 size: 14 residues. V lost 5 bases to trimming and J lost 7 bases, with 19 bases between them. Germline V CDR1 and CDR2: DFQATT, SNEGSKA (reference sequence).

The sample holds a few counts of this clonotype. The chain joins TRBV6-1 to TRBJ1-2; no clear D gene. CDR1 and CDR2 from the germline V gene are MNHNS and SASEGT. The CDR3 runs 13 residues. Trimming cost V 3 bases and J 6 bases, with 11 bases left between them. The CDR3: CASSEFRADGYTF. The CDR3, as DNA: TGTGCCAGCAGTGAGTTCAGAGCCGATGGCTACACCTTC.

This clonotype was observed at least ten times. The J gene is TRBJ1-5, the V gene TRBV5-6; perhaps TRBD1 as D (5 bases). Germline CDR1 reads SGHDT; CDR2 reads YYEEEE. This CDR3 is built from 13 residues. The V and J ends lost 1 base and 6 bases respectively, with 8 bases between them. The CDR3 protein is CASSLWGGQPQHF. The CDR3 DNA sequence: TGTGCCAGCAGCTTGTGGGGGGGTCAGCCCCAGCATTTT.

The chain combines TRBV6-2 or TRBV6-3 with TRBJ2-2; no firm D call. Trimming pared 4 bases from V and 4 bases from J, leaving 10 bases between. The CDR3 runs 14 residues. The germline V gene encodes CDR1 MNHEY and CDR2 SVGEGT. CDR3 in amino acids: CASSWELPTGELFF. The CDR3 nucleotides read TGTGCCAGCAGTTGGGAACTACCCACCGGGGAGCTGTTTTTT.

The chain carries TRBV20-1 and TRBJ2-1, with 11 positions matching TRBD2. The CDR3 contains 15 residues. Germline trimming cut 6 bases from V and 7 bases from J; bases unmatched to any gene: 11. The germline CDR1 and CDR2 sequences are DFQATT and SNEGSKA (reference sequence). CDR3 nucleotides: TGCAGTGCGTTGGTAGCGGGGGGGCCTCGAAATGAGCAGTTCTTC. This gives the protein CSALVAGGPRNEQFF.

This chain uses TRBV20-1 with TRBJ1-1, with a weak D call TRBD1 (6 bases). Trimming removed 1 base from V and 4 bases from J, with 16 bases in between. Germline V gene data show CDR1 as DFQATT and CDR2 as SNEGSKA (reference sequence). The CDR3 consists of 15 residues. The CDR3 loop is CSARGPQGFGTEAFF. Here the CDR3 DNA reads TGCAGTGCTAGAGGCCCGCAGGGGTTTGGCACTGAAGCTTTCTTT.

The gene calls are TRBV20-1 and TRBJ1-2; TRBD1 is a possible D gene (5 bases). From germline, CDR1 is DFQATT and CDR2 SNEGSKA (reference sequence). The CDR3 totals 13 residues. CDR3 loop: CGLIRDRGYGYTF. The CDR3 DNA follows: TGCGGTTTAATCCGGGACCGCGGTTATGGCTACACCTTC.

The J gene is TRBJ2-7, the V gene TRBV4-3, with 13 bases identical to TRBD2. CDR1 is LGHNA, CDR2 YSLEER, per germline. J was trimmed by 4 bases and V by 0 bases; bases with no gene match: 3. CDR3 length equals 16 residues. The CDR3 nucleotides read TGCGCCAGCAGCCAAGAATCACTAGCGGGGGGGTACGAGCAGTACTTC. This sequence encodes CASSQESLAGGYEQYF.

CDR3 DNA: TGTGCCAGCAGTGAAGTATCCGGGACAGGGACCGAGACCCAGTACTTC. As protein: CASSEVSGTGTETQYF. The rearrangement links TRBV6-1 to TRBJ2-4, with 9 bases fitting TRBD1. The DNA end lines up better with TRBJ2-5; the J call may be wrong. This CDR3 is 16 amino acids long. The germline V gene has CDR1 MNHNS and CDR2 SASEGT.

This clonotype was seen repeatedly, ten times or more. This sequence joins TRBV7-2 and TRBJ2-6; possibly TRBD1 for D (5 bases). Looked up from germline, CDR1 is SGHTA and CDR2 is FQGNSA. The ends were cut back, 5 bases at V and 0 bases at J, with 11 bases in the middle. The length of the CDR3 is 16 residues. The CDR3 nucleotides read TGTGCCAGCAGCCCTGGGGCCTTCTCTGGGGCCAACGTCCTGACTTTC. Translated, it gives CASSPGAFSGANVLTF.

This clonotype was found many times. The rearrangement joins TRBV6-5 to TRBJ2-7; tentatively, D is TRBD1 (6 bases). The germline V gene encodes CDR1 MNHEY and CDR2 SVGAGI. Deletions cut 4 bases from V and 2 bases from J, with 12 bases between. This CDR3 spans 14 amino acids. The CDR3 DNA is TGTGCCAGCAGTTCTGGACAGTTAGCCTACGAGCAGTACTTC. It translates to CASSSGQLAYEQYF.

The rearrangement joins TRBV7-2 to TRBJ2-3; D gene unclear. CDR1 SGHTA and CDR2 FQGNSA come from the germline V gene. CDR3 size: 14 residues. Trimming took off 6 bases at V and 6 bases at J, with 16 bases between the two ends. The CDR3 sequence is CASSYLDPPDTQYF. In DNA, the CDR3 is TGTGCCAGCAGTTATCTGGACCCCCCGGATACGCAGTATTTT.

This clonotype was detected a few times. The junction shows a germline mismatch at one end, possibly a read error. The chain links TRBV6-6 to TRBJ2-5, with D maybe TRBD1 (6 bases). The CDR3 consists of 14 residues. Per germline, CDR1 MNHNY and CDR2 SVGAGI (reference sequence). CDR3 DNA sequence: TGTGCCAACAGTTACCGGGACACCCAAGAGACCCAGTACTTC. Its translation: CANSYRDTQETQYF.

V usage is TRBV6-1 and J usage is TRBJ2-4; 10 bases are a match to TRBD1. Germline V gene sequence: CDR1 MNHNS, CDR2 SASEGT. This CDR3 contains 14 residues. Trimming removed 6 bases from V and 9 bases from J; junction bases left unmatched: 8. The CDR3 loop is CASRVGTGDTIQYF. CDR3 sequence (DNA): TGTGCCAGCAGGGTGGGGACAGGGGATACCATTCAGTACTTC.

The CDR3 is CASISRHSSYEQYF. As DNA, the CDR3 is TGTGCCAGCATATCTAGACACAGCTCCTACGAGCAGTACTTC. V usage is TRBV5-5 and J usage is TRBJ2-7, with D unclear. V lost 6 bases to trimming and J lost 0 bases, with 13 bases between them. CDR3 length: 14 residues. Germline lookup yields CDR1 SGHKS and CDR2 YYEKEE (reference sequence).